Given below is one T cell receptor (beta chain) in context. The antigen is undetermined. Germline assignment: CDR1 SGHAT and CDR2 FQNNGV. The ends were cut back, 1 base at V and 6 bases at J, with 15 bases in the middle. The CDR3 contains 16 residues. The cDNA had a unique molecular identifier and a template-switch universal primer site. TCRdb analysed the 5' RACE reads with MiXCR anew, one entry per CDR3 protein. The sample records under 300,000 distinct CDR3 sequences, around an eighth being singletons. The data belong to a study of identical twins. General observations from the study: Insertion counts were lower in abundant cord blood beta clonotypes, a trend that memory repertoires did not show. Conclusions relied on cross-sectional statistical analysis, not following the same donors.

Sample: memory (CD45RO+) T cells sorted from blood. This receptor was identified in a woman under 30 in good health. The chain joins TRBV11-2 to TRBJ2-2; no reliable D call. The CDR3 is CASSLAGRGVAGELFF. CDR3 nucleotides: TGTGCCAGCAGCTTAGCCGGACGCGGAGTGGCCGGGGAGCTGTTTTTT. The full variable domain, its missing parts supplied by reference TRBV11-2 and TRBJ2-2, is EAGVAQSPRYKIIEKRQSVAFWCNPISGHATLYWYQQILGQGPKLLIQFQNNGVVDDSQLPKDRFSAERLKGVDSTLKIQPAKLEDSAVYLCASSLAGRGVAGELFFGEGSRLTVL.